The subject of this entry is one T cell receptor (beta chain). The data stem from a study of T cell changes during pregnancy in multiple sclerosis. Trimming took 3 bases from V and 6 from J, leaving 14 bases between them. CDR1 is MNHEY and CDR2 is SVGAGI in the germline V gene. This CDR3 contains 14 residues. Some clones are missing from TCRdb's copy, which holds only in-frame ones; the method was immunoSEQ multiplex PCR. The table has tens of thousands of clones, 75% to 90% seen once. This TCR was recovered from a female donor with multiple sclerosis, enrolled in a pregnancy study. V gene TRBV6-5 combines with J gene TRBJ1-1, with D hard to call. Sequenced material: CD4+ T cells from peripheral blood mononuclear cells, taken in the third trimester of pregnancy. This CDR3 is CASSYLPTWAEAFF. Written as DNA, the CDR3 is TGTGCCAGCAGTTATCTACCGACTTGGGCTGAAGCTTTCTTT.